The entry below gives a single T cell receptor (beta chain) sequence along with its context. This entry comes from a study of shared clonotypes between healthy human individuals. The CDR3 consists of 16 residues. Looked up from germline, CDR1 is GTSNPN and CDR2 is SVGIG (reference sequence). The ends lost 0 bases at V and 3 bases at J; junction bases unmatched: 7. Evenly divided among several immunoSEQ plates was the genomic DNA of each subset. This table comes from immunoSEQ multiplex PCR, and its TCRdb copy is limited to in-frame clones, with some not included. Found here are millions of clones, 85% to 95% of them singletons; the top ten hold around 1.7%. Naive-designated CD8 cells lacked CD45RO, were positively enriched for CCR7, and omitted terminally differentiated effector memory CD45RA+ cells.

The specimen sequenced was naive CD8+ T cells from PBMCs. The origin of this receptor is a man between 18 and 35 years old in good health. Some clones in this sample may be carry-over from other donors' samples. V and J are TRBV30 and TRBJ2-2; 7 bases agree with TRBD1. As DNA, the CDR3 is TGTGCCTGGAGTGTACTCGGGACAGCCTACACCGGGGAGCTGTTTTTT. It is translated as CAWSVLGTAYTGELFF.